The 30 T cell receptor beta chains below were found in one sample sequenced in a study of Ad26.COV2.S vaccination and SARS-CoV-2 variants. Profiled with immunoSEQ multiplex PCR; TCRdb holds only in-frame clones, not every one. The top ten hold around 5% of the sample, which has about 330,000 clones, around 90% seen once. The treatment was: some 19 received Ad26.COV2.S at low or high dose, single or two shots; several received placebo; per-sample allocation not given. Sampling happened 63 days after the first vaccine or placebo injection. Material: peripheral blood, obtained in a trial of Ad26.COV2.S vaccine versus placebo. These receptors came from a person aged 18-65 years who received the Ad26.COV2.S COVID-19 vaccine or a placebo.

This clone showed up just once. The chain links TRBV29-1 to TRBJ1-1; D is ambiguous. Trimming cost V 5 bases and J 4 bases, with 14 bases left between them. The CDR3 has 13 amino acids. Germline CDR1 reads SQVTM; CDR2 reads ANQGSEA. The CDR3 region has the DNA TGCAGCGTTCGGCGCGAGGGTTTCACTGAAGCTTTCTTT. Its protein is CSVRREGFTEAFF.

The rearrangement uses TRBV9 and TRBJ1-2; D is undetermined. Trimming took 6 bases from V and 6 from J, leaving 24 bases between them. CDR3 length equals 16 residues. Per the germline V gene, CDR1 is SGDLS and CDR2 is YYNGEE. The CDR3 DNA sequence: TGTGCCAGCATCCCCTTCAGATTTCATGTCGCCGATGGCTACACCTTC. The encoded protein is CASIPFRFHVADGYTF.

This chain links TRBV7-8 with TRBJ1-3; no definite D call. The germline V gene has CDR1 SGHVS and CDR2 FQNEAQ. CDR3 length: 18 residues. The ends were cut back, 5 bases at V and 0 bases at J, with 20 bases in the middle. The CDR3 loop is CASSHVRYGPGSGNTIYF. The CDR3, as DNA: TGTGCCAGCAGCCACGTCCGGTATGGTCCCGGCTCTGGAAACACCATATATTTT.

CDR3 residues: CASSQEWDSASNEKLFF. CDR3 in DNA: TGCGCCAGCAGCCAAGAATGGGACAGTGCTTCTAATGAAAAACTGTTTTTT. The J gene is TRBJ1-4, the V gene TRBV4-3; 7 nucleotides line up with TRBD1. CDR1 is LGHNA and CDR2 is YSLEER in the germline V gene. The CDR3 is 17 amino acids. After removal of 0 bases from V and 3 bases from J, the junction contained 7 bases not matched to a gene.

The genes are TRBV4-1 and TRBJ2-5, with D perhaps TRBD2 (5 bases). Germline values: CDR1 MGHRA, CDR2 YSYEKL. This CDR3 has 15 amino acids. Trimming shortened V by 6 bases and J by 5 bases, and 19 bases separated the two germline ends. The CDR3 loop is CASRRSDGLLETQYF. In DNA form, the CDR3 reads TGCGCCAGCAGACGATCGGACGGACTTCTCGAGACCCAGTACTTC.

This clone was observed once. This chain uses TRBV30 with TRBJ2-7; possibly TRBD2 for D (6 bases). Trimming removed 2 bases from V and 3 bases from J, with 11 bases in between. The germline gives CDR1 GTSNPN, CDR2 SVGIG (reference sequence). The CDR3 consists of 13 residues. CDR3 sequence reads: CAWSRDLRYEQYV. DNA of the CDR3: TGTGCCTGGAGTAGGGACTTACGCTACGAGCAGTACGTC.

CDR3 residues: CASSHRGGQGYNEQFF. DNA for the CDR3: TGCGCCAGCAGCCATAGAGGCGGACAGGGGTACAATGAGCAGTTCTTC. The chain employs TRBV4-3 and TRBJ2-1, with 9 bases identical to TRBD1. The germline V gene has CDR1 LGHNA and CDR2 YSLEER. V lost 3 bases to trimming and J lost 4 bases; unmatched junction nucleotides: 7. This CDR3 comprises 16 residues.

The chain employs TRBV7-8 and TRBJ2-2, with no clear D. The CDR3 loop spans 11 amino acids. Germline-derived CDR1 and CDR2 are SGHVS and FQNEAQ. Trimming stripped 8 bases from V and 6 bases from J, with 7 bases between. CDR3 DNA: TGTGCCAGCGGCTATCCCGGGGAGCTGTTTTTT. This codes for CASGYPGELFF. Full variable domain (remainder filled in from reference TRBV7-8 and TRBJ2-2): GAGVSQSPRYKVAKRGQDVALRCDPISGHVSLFWYQQALGQGPEFLTYFQNEAQLDKSGLPSDRFFAERPEGSVSTLKIQRTQQEDSAVYLCASGYPGELFFGEGSRLTVL.

CDR3 in DNA: TGTGCCAGCACTGGGGACTCTCATACCTATGGCTACACCTTC. Translated, it gives CASTGDSHTYGYTF. The chain has TRBV6-5 and TRBJ1-2; a weak D match, TRBD1 (5 bases). This CDR3 has 14 residues. V was pared by 7 bases and J by 4 bases, with 16 bases between. Germline V gives CDR1 MNHEY, CDR2 SVGAGI.

The chain has TRBV6-2 or TRBV6-3 and TRBJ2-3; D not resolved. The CDR3 spans 13 residues. V was clipped by 2 bases and J by 1 base, with 4 bases between them. CDR1 and CDR2 (germline): MNHEY, SVGEGT. The CDR3 nucleotides read TGTGCCAGCAGTTACCTTGGCACAGATACGCAGTATTTT. Amino acids: CASSYLGTDTQYF.

The V call is TRBV12-3 or TRBV12-4, the J call TRBJ2-3, with no clear D. V lost 8 bases and J 6 bases, leaving 9 bases between the germline ends. The CDR3 consists of 11 residues. CDR3 nucleotides: TGTGCCAGCGGTCCTGGGGATACGCAGTATTTT. Translated, it gives CASGPGDTQYF.

V usage is TRBV5-1 and J usage is TRBJ2-5; 14 bases match TRBD2. Germline CDR1 and CDR2: SGHRS and YFSETQ. The CDR3 sequence is 17 residues long. The ends lost 1 base at V and 1 base at J; junction bases unmatched: 3. This CDR3 reads CASSLSGTSGSQETQYF. The CDR3 DNA is TGCGCCAGCAGCTTGAGTGGGACTAGCGGGAGCCAAGAGACCCAGTACTTC.

The V and J genes are TRBV7-9 and TRBJ1-1, with TRBD1 identical over 8 bases. This CDR3 has 17 amino acids. J was trimmed by 4 bases and V by 0 bases; bases with no gene match: 10. In germline, CDR1 is SEHNR, CDR2 FQNEAQ (reference sequence). CDR3 residues: CASSLAGTGFSGTEAFF. The CDR3 DNA is TGTGCCAGCAGCTTAGCCGGGACAGGTTTCTCTGGCACTGAAGCTTTCTTT.

The CDR3 coding sequence is TGTGCCAGCAGTCAAGGGCCCACTGAAGCTTTCTTT. This codes for CASSQGPTEAFF. This chain uses TRBV2 with TRBJ1-1; D call uncertain. The CDR3 is 12 residues long. The germline V gene has CDR1 SNHLY and CDR2 FYNNEI. Between the trimmed V and J ends, which lost 5 bases and 4 bases, there was a span of 8 bases.

V gene TRBV18 combines with J gene TRBJ1-2; D is possibly TRBD1 (5 bases). The germline V gene encodes CDR1 KGHSH and CDR2 LQKENI. The CDR3 runs 14 residues. Trimming shortened V by 1 base and J by 4 bases, and 10 bases separated the two germline ends. CDR3 DNA sequence: TGTGCCAGCTCACCACGGGGCAGGGCCTATGGCTACACCTTC. This translates into CASSPRGRAYGYTF.

The chain employs TRBV5-1 and TRBJ1-1, with no clear D. The CDR3 totals 12 residues. Trimming pared 1 base from V and 7 bases from J, leaving 8 bases between. CDR1 is SGHRS, CDR2 YFSETQ, per germline. The DNA of the CDR3 is TGCGCCAGCAGCTTGAACGGGGTTGAAGCTTTCTTT. Translation gives CASSLNGVEAFF. Based on the CDR3 plus reference TRBV5-1 and TRBJ1-1, the full variable domain is KAGVTQTPRYLIKTRGQQVTLSCSPISGHRSVSWYQQTPGQGLQFLFEYFSETQRNKGNFPGRFSGRQFSNSRSEMNVSTLELGDSALYLCASSLNGVEAFFGQGTRLTVV.

The chain links TRBV6-5 to TRBJ1-1; the D gene is possibly TRBD1 (6 bases). CDR1 is MNHEY, CDR2 SVGAGI, per germline. V shed 5 bases and J shed 2 bases, with 18 bases lying between them. The CDR3 extends over 16 amino acids. This CDR3 is CASSNYPGTPNTEAFF. DNA for the CDR3: TGTGCCAGCAGTAACTACCCCGGGACACCCAACACTGAAGCTTTCTTT.

The chain joins TRBV30 to TRBJ1-2; D unresolved. Trimming shortened V by 0 bases and J by 6 bases, and 14 bases separated the two germline ends. The CDR3 is 14 amino acids. CDR1 is GTSNPN, CDR2 SVGIG, per germline (reference sequence). CDR3 sequence: CAWSVYRGGDGYTF. CDR3 in DNA: TGTGCCTGGAGTGTATATCGGGGAGGCGATGGCTACACCTTC.

The genes are TRBV5-1 and TRBJ2-7; D gene ambiguous. In germline, CDR1 is SGHRS, CDR2 YFSETQ. The CDR3 spans 13 residues. The ends were cut back, 0 bases at V and 0 bases at J, with 4 bases in the middle. The CDR3 nucleotides are TGCGCCAGCAGCTTGGACAACTCCTACGAGCAGTACTTC. This translates into CASSLDNSYEQYF.

Comments on this clone: At one boundary the junction diverges from the germline segment, which might be a read error. The rearrangement uses TRBV5-6 and TRBJ2-1, with 8 bases fitting TRBD1. Germline V gives CDR1 SGHDT, CDR2 YYEEEE. The CDR3 runs to 17 residues. DNA for the CDR3: TGTGCCAGCAGGGGGTACTACCCGGGACAGGTCTACGATGAGCAGTTCTTC. Protein sequence: CASRGYYPGQVYDEQFF.

The rearrangement joins TRBV4-3 to TRBJ2-5; 14 bases map to TRBD2. The junction had 8 bases not matched to a gene; V was cut back by 6 bases and J by 5 bases. Germline loops: CDR1 LGHNA, CDR2 YSLEER. The CDR3 runs 16 residues. The CDR3: CASRPRLAGGPETQYF. The CDR3 DNA reads TGCGCCAGCAGACCCAGACTAGCGGGGGGGCCTGAGACCCAGTACTTC.

The chain couples TRBV11-2 to TRBJ1-2; D uncertain. With 8 bases removed from V and 4 bases from J, the gap between germline ends came to 14 bases. Germline V gene sequence: CDR1 SGHAT, CDR2 FQNNGV. There are 13 residues in the CDR3. The DNA of the CDR3 is TGTGCCAGCCTGGGCCAAGGATTCTATGGCTACACCTTC. It codes for CASLGQGFYGYTF.

The chain employs TRBV5-1 and TRBJ2-2; D might be TRBD2 (5 bases). The CDR3 covers 14 residues. Germline V gene data show CDR1 as SGHRS and CDR2 as YFSETQ. Trimming cost V 4 bases and J 1 base, with 8 bases left between them. This chain's CDR3 is CASSEGLNTGELFF. DNA for the CDR3: TGCGCCAGCAGCGAGGGTTTGAACACCGGGGAGCTGTTTTTT. Full variable domain (remainder filled in from reference TRBV5-1 and TRBJ2-2): KAGVTQTPRYLIKTRGQQVTLSCSPISGHRSVSWYQQTPGQGLQFLFEYFSETQRNKGNFPGRFSGRQFSNSRSEMNVSTLELGDSALYLCASSEGLNTGELFFGEGSRLTVL.

The genes are TRBV10-3 and TRBJ2-7, with 7 bases lining up with TRBD2. The CDR3 loop spans 15 amino acids. Germline V gene sequence: CDR1 ENHRY, CDR2 SYGVKD. J was trimmed by 1 base and V by 8 bases; bases with no gene match: 11. In nucleotides, the CDR3 is TGTGCCATCGGTTCCGGCAGGGAGGGATCCTACGAGCAGTACTTC. It yields the protein CAIGSGREGSYEQYF.

This rearrangement joins TRBV4-3 to TRBJ2-7; 12 nucleotides agree with TRBD1. Germline-derived CDR1 and CDR2 are LGHNA and YSLEER. The CDR3 consists of 16 residues. J lost 7 bases, V lost 0 bases, and 7 bases had no gene match. The CDR3 DNA reads TGCGCCAGCAGCCAAGATAGGGGACAGGGGGCGCTTGAGCAGTACTTC. Protein product: CASSQDRGQGALEQYF.

This chain links TRBV5-1 with TRBJ1-1; a possible D gene is TRBD1 (5 bases). This CDR3 contains 14 residues. Trimming stripped 3 bases from V and 0 bases from J, with 9 bases between. Germline CDR1 SGHRS, CDR2 YFSETQ. CDR3 protein: CASSWGNMNTEAFF. CDR3 bases: TGCGCCAGCAGCTGGGGGAACATGAACACTGAAGCTTTCTTT.

The genes are TRBV5-5 and TRBJ2-5; TRBD2 aligns across 13 bases. The germline V gene encodes CDR1 SGHKS and CDR2 YYEKEE (reference sequence). V trimming: 0 bases; J trimming: 5 bases; junction bases outside the gene matches: 4. This CDR3 is built from 16 residues. This CDR3 reads CASSLGTSGGWETQYF. CDR3 bases: TGTGCCAGCAGCTTGGGGACTAGCGGGGGTTGGGAGACCCAGTACTTC.

The chain carries TRBV11-2 and TRBJ2-3; D is possibly TRBD2 (6 bases). The length of the CDR3 is 16 residues. V shed 2 bases and J shed 1 base, with 13 bases lying between them. The germline CDR1 and CDR2 sequences are SGHAT and FQNNGV. The CDR3 spells CASSLWQRRGTDTQYF. In nucleotides, the CDR3 is TGTGCCAGCAGCTTATGGCAGCGGAGGGGCACAGATACGCAGTATTTT.

This chain joins TRBV4-2 and TRBJ2-3; 7 bases agree with TRBD2. CDR3 size: 17 residues. Germline V gene sequence: CDR1 LGHNA, CDR2 YNFKEQ. The ends lost 0 bases at V and 2 bases at J; junction bases unmatched: 8. The CDR3 coding sequence is TGTGCCAGCAGCCAAGATGGTTCGGGACTATCCACAGATACGCAGTATTTT. This codes for CASSQDGSGLSTDTQYF.

The chain recombines TRBV9 with TRBJ1-1; 7 nucleotides match TRBD1. CDR1 is SGDLS and CDR2 is YYNGEE in the germline V gene. This CDR3 has 15 residues. V was clipped by 1 base and J by 0 bases; unmatched bases: 3. The CDR3 sequence is CASSVTGTVNTEAFF. In nucleotides, the CDR3 is TGTGCCAGCAGCGTAACCGGGACAGTGAACACTGAAGCTTTCTTT.